This T cell receptor (beta chain) was sequenced for a study of cytomegalovirus exposure and HLA in healthy donors. Germline V CDR1 and CDR2: SNHLY, FYNNEI. Between the trimmed V and J ends, which lost 2 bases and 0 bases, there was a span of 13 bases. The CDR3 has 17 amino acids. Primers for the PCR totalled 60 Vbeta and 13 Jbeta. Clones were sequenced by immunoSEQ multiplex PCR, and TCRdb holds only the in-frame ones, with some missing. The table has about 200,000 clones, 82% seen once. Comment on this clone: The antigen is not known.

Whole-study findings and limits: Accurate prediction of most subjects' HLA-A and HLA-B alleles from TCR beta sequences was reported. Several top significant clusters appeared, in a later analysis, to be linked to common viral pathogens.

The sequence was obtained from a boy aged 2-15 years in good health and CMV-seronegative. Input material: PBMCs. The chain joins TRBV2 to TRBJ1-4, with D unclear. The CDR3 reads CASSESLSWSTNEKLFF. The CDR3 DNA follows: TGTGCCAGCAGTGAATCCCTGAGCTGGTCAACTAATGAAAAACTGTTTTTT. Complete variable domain (other parts from reference TRBV2 and TRBJ1-4): EPEVTQTPSHQVTQMGQEVILRCVPISNHLYFYWYRQILGQKVEFLVSFYNNEISEKSEIFDDQFSVERPDGSNFTLKIRSTKLEDSAMYFCASSESLSWSTNEKLFFGSGTQLSVL.